The next 6 T cell receptor delta chains were all read from a single sample in a study of gamma-delta T cells after stem cell transplantation. TCRdb used CATT to re-call clones from the RT-PCR reads. The data hold around 13,000 delta-chain clones, with more than 30% observed a single time. The sequenced sample consisted of gamma-delta T cells. Receptors were obtained from a human donor. It is not recorded whose cells these are; they may come from a transplant donor.

CDR3 residues: CACDPKTFRWGISDKLIF. CDR3 bases: TGTGCCTGTGACCCGAAAACCTTCCGCTGGGGGATAAGCGATAAACTCATCTTT. The chain is built from TRDV2 and TRDJ1; 10 bases fit TRDD3. CDR1 GEAIGNYY and CDR2 EKD come from the germline V gene. The CDR3 runs to 18 residues. Germline trimming cut 3 bases from V and 4 bases from J; bases unmatched to any gene: 16.

The table lists this clone with a few counts. The junction and the germline gene differ at one end; a read error may be behind it. The chain joins TRDV3 to TRDJ1; D is unresolved. This CDR3 is built from 12 residues. The germline CDR1 and CDR2 sequences are TVYSNPD and GDNSRS (reference sequence). CDR3 DNA: TGTGCCTTTGCAAGGCTGACCGATAAACTCACCTTT. Residues: CAFARLTDKLTF. The full variable domain, its missing parts supplied by reference TRDV3 and TRDJ1, is CDKVTQSSPDQTVASGSEVVLLCTYDTVYSNPDLFWYRIRPDYSFQFVFYGDNSRSEGADFTQGRFSVKHILTQKAFHLVISPVRTEDSATYYCAFARLTDKLTFGKGTRVTVEP.

The chain combines TRDV1 with TRDJ1; a weak D match, TRDD2 (9 bases). V gave up 4 bases and J gave up 4 bases, with 25 bases separating them. Germline CDR1 is TSWWSYY and CDR2 is QGS. The CDR3 consists of 18 residues. CDR3 amino acids: CALGVPSYDPGGVDKLIF. For the CDR3, the DNA is TGTGCTCTTGGGGTACCTTCCTACGACCCTGGGGGAGTCGATAAACTCATCTTT.

By share of the sample, this clone is medium-sized (0.01 to 0.1%). The sample contains more than one DNA sequence encoding this CDR3. The CDR3 loop reads CAFTGGYWDTRQMFF. CDR3 nucleotide sequence: TGTGCCTTTACTGGGGGATACTGGGACACCCGACAGATGTTTTTC. This chain links TRDV3 with TRDJ3; TRDD3 aligns across 10 bases. V lost 1 base, J lost 3 bases, and 0 bases stayed unmatched. Germline V gene sequence: CDR1 TVYSNPD, CDR2 GDNSRS (reference sequence). The CDR3 covers 15 residues.

The chain links TRAV29/DV5 to TRDJ1, with 8 nucleotides matching TRDD3. This CDR3 is 15 amino acids long. J lost 4 bases, V lost 1 base, and 9 bases had no gene match. Germline V gene lookup returns CDR1 NSMFDY and CDR2 ISSIKDK. CDR3 sequence: CAASYEGYEGDKLIF. The CDR3 DNA follows: TGTGCAGCAAGCTATGAGGGATACGAGGGCGATAAACTCATCTTT.

This clone showed up just a few times. V gene TRAV29/DV5 combines with J gene TRDJ1, with TRDD3 identical over 7 bases. CDR1 and CDR2 (germline): NSMFDY, ISSIKDK. The J segment lost 1 base and the V segment lost 0 bases, leaving 18 bases of the junction unmatched. This CDR3 comprises 19 residues. The CDR3 here is CAASALGLGRAGVTDKLIF. CDR3 nucleotide sequence: TGTGCAGCAAGCGCGCTGGGACTGGGGCGGGCTGGTGTCACCGATAAACTCATCTTT.